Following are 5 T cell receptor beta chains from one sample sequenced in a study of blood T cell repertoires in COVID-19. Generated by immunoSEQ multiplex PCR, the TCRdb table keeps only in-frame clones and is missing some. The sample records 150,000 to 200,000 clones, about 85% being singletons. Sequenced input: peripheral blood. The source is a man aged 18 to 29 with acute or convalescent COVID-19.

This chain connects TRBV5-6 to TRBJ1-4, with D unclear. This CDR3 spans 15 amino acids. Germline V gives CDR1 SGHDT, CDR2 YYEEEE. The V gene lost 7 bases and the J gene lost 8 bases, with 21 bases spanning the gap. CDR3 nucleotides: TGTGCCAGCTCCCCAGTCTGGAGACCGTGGGAAAAACTGTTTTTT. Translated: CASSPVWRPWEKLFF. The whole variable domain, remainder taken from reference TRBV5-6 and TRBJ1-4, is DAGVTQSPTHLIKTRGQQVTLRCSPKSGHDTVSWYQQALGQGPQFIFQYYEEEERQRGNFPDRFSGHQFPNYSSELNVNALLLGDSALYLCASSPVWRPWEKLFFGSGTQLSVL.

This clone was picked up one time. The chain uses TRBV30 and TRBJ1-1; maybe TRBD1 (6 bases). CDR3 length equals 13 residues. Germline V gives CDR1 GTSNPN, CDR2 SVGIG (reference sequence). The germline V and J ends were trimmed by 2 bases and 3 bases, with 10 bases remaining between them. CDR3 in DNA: TGTGCCTGGAGTAGGACAGCCGACACTGAAGCTTTCTTT. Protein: CAWSRTADTEAFF. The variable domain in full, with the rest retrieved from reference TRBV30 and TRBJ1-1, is SQTIHQWPATLVQPVGSPLSLECTVEGTSNPNLYWYRQAAGRGLQLLFYSVGIGQISSEVPQNLSASRPQDRQFILSSKKLLLSDSGFYLCAWSRTADTEAFFGQGTRLTVV.

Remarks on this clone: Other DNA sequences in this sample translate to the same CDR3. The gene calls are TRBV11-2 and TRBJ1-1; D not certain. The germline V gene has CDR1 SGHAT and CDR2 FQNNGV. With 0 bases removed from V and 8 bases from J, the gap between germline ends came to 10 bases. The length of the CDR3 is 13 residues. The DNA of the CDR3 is TGTGCCAGCAGCTTAGATCGTAGGCGGGAAGCTTTCTTT. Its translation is CASSLDRRREAFF.

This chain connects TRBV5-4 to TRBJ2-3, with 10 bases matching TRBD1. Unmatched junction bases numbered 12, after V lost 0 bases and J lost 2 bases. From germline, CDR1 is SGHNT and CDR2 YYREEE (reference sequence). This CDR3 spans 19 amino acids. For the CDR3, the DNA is TGTGCCAGCAGCTTGGGAGAACCGGGACAGGGGCAATCCACAGATACGCAGTATTTT. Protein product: CASSLGEPGQGQSTDTQYF.

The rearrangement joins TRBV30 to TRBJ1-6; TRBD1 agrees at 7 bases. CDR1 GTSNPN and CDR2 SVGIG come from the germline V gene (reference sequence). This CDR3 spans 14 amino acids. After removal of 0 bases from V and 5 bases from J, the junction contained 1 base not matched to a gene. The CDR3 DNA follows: TGTGCCTGGAGTGTGGGGACAGATAATTCACCCCTCCACTTT. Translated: CAWSVGTDNSPLHF.